This T cell receptor beta chain appears in the sequencing data of a study of T cells in Graves' hyperthyroidism and ophthalmopathy (dated by TCRdb to the late 2010s). Background on the whole study: Peripheral blood samples were taken at the time of initial diagnosis, prior to any treatment. For training and testing, the roughly 97 patients in the discovery cohort were randomly divided in a 7:3 ratio. Once sampling was done, hyperthyroidism patients were given methimazole at a starting dose of 30 mg daily, whereas ophthalmopathy patients were given high-dose intravenous methylprednisolone. TCR V-J signatures able to tell the groups apart were searched for in a discovery cohort of 100 or so patients, of whom over 40 had Graves' ophthalmopathy and 57 had stable Graves' hyperthyroidism. The study also compared thyroid tissue and blood T-cell repertoires from several Graves' hyperthyroidism patients. TCR Vbeta CDR3 sequencing of 120 to 150 peripheral blood samples (roughly 41 ophthalmopathy, 75 hyperthyroidism and roughly 17 progressor patients) is reported in the paper. Prospective prediction of ophthalmopathy was tested in an independent validation cohort consisting of some 20 hyperthyroidism patients and more than 15 patients who later progressed to ophthalmopathy. General conclusions and limits of the study: Ophthalmopathy was separated from stable hyperthyroidism by a 13 V-J signature model, with approximately 86% sensitivity and roughly 81% specificity obtained in cross-validation and 80%/75% obtained in testing. Most expanded thyroid clonotypes (frequency above 0.001) were also found in blood, which suggests that blood repertoires may mirror thyroid immune responses. In validation, the model predicted progression to ophthalmopathy with roughly 66% sensitivity and approximately 74% specificity, a median of about 6 months before onset. Sample size was not statistically predetermined, and blinding of investigators to group allocation was not performed.

This clonotype was observed at least ten times. No cognate antigen has been identified for it. There are no base qualities to consult, and no much larger clone falls within one base. The TCR beta CDR3 regions were amplified from the RNA transcripts. For the first round of RT-PCR on the TCR CDR3, the HTBI primer set was used together with the Qiagen OneStep RT-PCR kit. A second multiplex PCR round built the libraries, followed by size selection and purification. Libraries were sequenced paired-end with 100 bp reads on an Illumina HiSeq2000. The original pipeline was this. Raw data were processed with SOAPnuke, discarding reads with adapters, uncalled bases, mean Phred below 15, or no exact constant-primer or identifier match. COPE v1.2.5 was used to merge high-quality paired reads, and clonotypes were defined as unique nucleotide sequences. MiTCR v1.1 was used to align the clonotypes against IMGT TRBV, TRBD and TRBJ reference segments. Analysis was restricted to V-J combinations with a frequency above 0.0001, which covered roughly 99% of repertoires. A TCS score was defined as the ratio between F50 (clonal expansion) and ExV (chaos), using BLOSUM62-based TCRdist between CDR3 peptides within each V-J. Welch's t-statistics and random forest reduced fewer than 600 V-J features to around 14, which were used in a naive Bayes classifier (R e1071). TCRdb reanalyzed the raw reads on its own, using fastp at Q25 for trimming and MiXCR for clone calling, and kept in-frame beta chains. When rows share a CDR3 protein, they turn into one entry using the most common DNA and genes. None of the V and J calls come from the authors' own analysis; TCRdb made them. Recorded for this sample are around 300,000 distinct CDR3 sequences; around 13% of them occurred a single time. The ten largest clones represent roughly 7.9% of the sample.

A patient counted as having stable Graves' hyperthyroidism if no progression to ophthalmopathy occurred over 18 months of follow-up. Hyperthyroidism patients were newly diagnosed, with disease duration under 2 months, and aged 18 to 65 years. Exclusion was applied to patients with uncontrolled infections, other autoimmune diseases, pregnancy or lactation. Diagnoses relied on clinical symptoms, serum thyroxine and TRAb, thyroid ultrasound and orbital computed tomography. Ficoll-Paque density gradient centrifugation was used to isolate PBMCs from 8 to 10 ml of fresh peripheral blood. Total RNA was extracted with Trizol reagent, and quality was checked on an Agilent 2100 Bioanalyzer. CDR1 is given as MDHEN and CDR2 as SYDVKM, both from the germline V gene. V loses 7 bases at its end and J loses 2 bases; junction bases beyond the gene matches: 6. Including cysteine and phenylalanine, the CDR3 has 14 amino acids. Only the CDR3 region is kept as DNA, spanning 42 bases read in frame from base 1.

Sequenced material: blood. The rearrangement combines TRBV28 with TRBJ2-3; 7 bases in the junction line up with TRBD2. The source of this sequence is a middle-aged woman with Graves' hyperthyroidism. The CDR3 reads CASKRLAATDTQYF. The DNA sequence is given as TGTGCCAGCAAACGGCTAGCGGCCACAGATACGCAGTATTTT.